The 22 T cell receptor beta chains below all came from one sample that was sequenced in a study of T cell responses to AZD1222 COVID-19 vaccine. Repertoires were generated with immunoSEQ multiplex PCR, while TCRdb's copy carries only in-frame clones and drops some. The sample includes 69,000 or so clones, roughly nine tenths of them seen just once. The material was peripheral blood, obtained 28 days after the second AZD1222 dose. These TCRs come from an adult who received the AZD1222 COVID-19 vaccine.

The V and J genes are TRBV5-1 and TRBJ2-5; D perhaps matches TRBD2 (5 bases). The V gene lost 0 bases and the J gene lost 5 bases, with 17 bases spanning the gap. The germline V gene has CDR1 SGHRS and CDR2 YFSETQ. This CDR3 comprises 16 residues. The CDR3 nucleotides are TGCGCCAGCAGCTTGGCCGATTCGAGGGCTCGGGAGACCCAGTACTTC. It is translated as CASSLADSRARETQYF. Drawing the rest from reference TRBV5-1 and TRBJ2-5, the complete variable domain is KAGVTQTPRYLIKTRGQQVTLSCSPISGHRSVSWYQQTPGQGLQFLFEYFSETQRNKGNFPGRFSGRQFSNSRSEMNVSTLELGDSALYLCASSLADSRARETQYFGPGTRLLVL.

The V gene is TRBV7-9, the J gene TRBJ2-1, with 9 bases fitting TRBD1. V lost 3 bases, J lost 4 bases, and 4 bases stayed unmatched. Per the germline V gene, CDR1 is SEHNR and CDR2 is FQNEAQ (reference sequence). This CDR3 contains 15 residues. CDR3 sequence: CASSFPGQGYNEQFF. The CDR3 coding sequence is TGTGCCAGCAGCTTCCCGGGACAGGGATACAATGAGCAGTTCTTC.

This chain links TRBV2 with TRBJ1-1, with a tentative D call TRBD1 (5 bases). The CDR3 runs to 14 residues. V gave up 7 bases and J gave up 2 bases, with 14 bases separating them. Germline V gene lookup returns CDR1 SNHLY and CDR2 FYNNEI. As DNA, the CDR3 is TGTGCCAGCACCATCGGGGGGGGTAACACTGAAGCTTTCTTT. As protein: CASTIGGGNTEAFF.

V usage is TRBV7-9 and J usage is TRBJ1-2; no clear D. Between the trimmed V and J ends, which lost 5 bases and 3 bases, there was a span of 10 bases. The CDR3 extends over 13 amino acids. Per germline, CDR1 SEHNR and CDR2 FQNEAQ (reference sequence). The CDR3 protein is CASSTQTDYGYTF. The CDR3 region has the DNA TGTGCCAGCAGCACCCAGACGGACTATGGCTACACCTTC.

The chain uses TRBV27 and TRBJ2-2; D remains unclear. The V and J ends lost 4 bases and 6 bases respectively, with 6 bases between them. Germline values: CDR1 MNHEY, CDR2 SMNVEV (reference sequence). The length of the CDR3 is 12 residues. The CDR3 loop is CASSYSAGELFF. The CDR3 region has the DNA TGTGCCAGCAGTTACAGCGCCGGGGAGCTGTTTTTT.

To note about this clone: Different DNA sequences within this sample yield the same CDR3. This chain's CDR3 is CASSLGTTDTQYF. For the CDR3, the DNA is TGTGCCAGCAGCCTAGGGACCACAGATACGCAGTATTTT. The V gene is TRBV5-8, the J gene TRBJ2-3; D is perhaps TRBD1 or TRBD2 (5 bases each). This CDR3 has 13 residues. CDR1 SGHTS and CDR2 YDEGEE come from the germline V gene. Trimming pared 4 bases from V and 2 bases from J, leaving 8 bases between.

CDR3 sequence reads: CASSQESRNTGELFF. Written as DNA, the CDR3 is TGTGCCAGCAGCCAAGAATCGCGGAACACCGGGGAGCTGTTTTTT. The chain joins TRBV4-2 to TRBJ2-2; D is undetermined. CDR1 is LGHNA and CDR2 is YNFKEQ in the germline V gene. V lost 0 bases, J lost 1 base, and 6 bases lay in between. This CDR3 comprises 15 residues.

This chain links TRBV3-1 (or the pseudogene TRBV3-2) with TRBJ2-3; D possibly corresponds to TRBD2 (6 bases). Germline V lookup: CDR1 LGHDT, CDR2 YNNKEL (reference sequence). Trimming cost V 0 bases and J 1 base, with 8 bases left between them. This CDR3 is 15 amino acids long. DNA of the CDR3: TGTGCCAGCAGCCAAGATCCGGGGGGCACAGATACGCAGTATTTT. This translates into CASSQDPGGTDTQYF.

In its sample, this clone was seen once. The chain links TRBV5-1 to TRBJ2-3; D perhaps matches TRBD2 (6 bases). This CDR3 spans 17 amino acids. CDR1 is SGHRS, CDR2 YFSETQ, per germline. V was pared by 4 bases and J by 4 bases, with 22 bases between. The CDR3 is CASSKGVGREKADTQYF. The DNA for the CDR3 is TGCGCCAGCAGCAAAGGAGTGGGGCGGGAAAAAGCAGATACGCAGTATTTT.

The chain combines TRBV3-1 (or the pseudogene TRBV3-2) with TRBJ1-6; no clear D gene. CDR1 is LGHDT and CDR2 is YNNKEL in the germline V gene (reference sequence). The CDR3 is 15 amino acids. V was shortened by 2 bases and J by 8 bases, with 13 bases between the two germline ends. DNA for the CDR3: TGTGCCAGCAGCCAATCACAAGGGAGGGATTCACCCCTCCACTTT. Translated: CASSQSQGRDSPLHF.

The chain couples TRBV13 to TRBJ2-2; TRBD2 is a possible D gene (5 bases). CDR3 length: 14 residues. The germline CDR1 and CDR2 sequences are PRHDT and FYEKMQ (reference sequence). V was cut by 2 bases and J by 4 bases, with 8 bases left in between. The CDR3 sequence is CASSLIGVTGELFF. CDR3 coding DNA: TGTGCCAGCAGCTTAATCGGGGTCACCGGGGAGCTGTTTTTT.

CDR3 in amino acids: CASSFRDPSLTSQETQYF. CDR3 in DNA: TGTGCCAGCAGTTTTAGAGACCCGAGCCTTACTTCTCAAGAGACCCAGTACTTC. The J gene is TRBJ2-5, the V gene TRBV27; D not certain. This CDR3 region has 18 residues. V dropped 3 bases and J dropped 2 bases, with 22 bases sitting between them. Germline-derived CDR1 and CDR2 are MNHEY and SMNVEV (reference sequence).

The chain recombines TRBV5-1 with TRBJ2-7; TRBD1 matches 9 bases. The CDR3 is made up of 18 amino acids. Germline loops: CDR1 SGHRS, CDR2 YFSETQ. V trimming: 0 bases; J trimming: 2 bases; junction bases outside the gene matches: 12. The CDR3 DNA sequence: TGCGCCAGCAGCTTGGACCCCGGGACAGGGTTTACCCCCTACGAGCAGTACTTC. Encoded protein: CASSLDPGTGFTPYEQYF.

V is TRBV30 and J is TRBJ2-5; a weak D match, TRBD1 (7 bases). Looked up from germline, CDR1 is GTSNPN and CDR2 is SVGIG (reference sequence). The CDR3 covers 14 residues. V was pared by 1 base and J by 5 bases, with 14 bases between. CDR3 loop: CAWSGAGGLETQYF. CDR3 nucleotide sequence: TGTGCCTGGAGTGGGGCAGGGGGGTTGGAGACCCAGTACTTC.

The V call is TRBV7-8, the J call TRBJ1-1; tentative D call: TRBD1 (6 bases). The CDR3 spans 14 residues. The germline V gene has CDR1 SGHVS and CDR2 FQNEAQ. Trimming shortened V by 8 bases and J by 5 bases, and 18 bases separated the two germline ends. The CDR3 here is CASGLGGAGTEAFF. Written as DNA, the CDR3 is TGTGCCAGCGGATTAGGGGGGGCAGGGACTGAAGCTTTCTTT. Together with reference TRBV7-8 and TRBJ1-1, the CDR3 gives the full variable domain: GAGVSQSPRYKVAKRGQDVALRCDPISGHVSLFWYQQALGQGPEFLTYFQNEAQLDKSGLPSDRFFAERPEGSVSTLKIQRTQQEDSAVYLCASGLGGAGTEAFFGQGTRLTVV.

This chain connects TRBV7-2 to TRBJ2-1, with TRBD2 matching 10 bases. V lost 3 bases, J lost 4 bases, and 3 bases stayed unmatched. In germline, CDR1 is SGHTA, CDR2 FQGNSA. The CDR3 runs to 15 residues. The CDR3 here is CASSFTSGMYNEQFF. CDR3 sequence (DNA): TGTGCCAGCAGCTTCACTAGCGGGATGTACAATGAGCAGTTCTTC.

The genes are TRBV7-2 and TRBJ2-3, with 13 bases lining up with TRBD2. The CDR3 spans 18 residues. Trimming at V came to 4 bases and at J to 6 bases, leaving 13 bases not matched to a gene. CDR1 is SGHTA, CDR2 FQGNSA, per germline. In nucleotides, the CDR3 is TGTGCCAGCAGCTACATACGTGGGACTAGCGGGAAACGGGATACGCAGTATTTT. Translation gives CASSYIRGTSGKRDTQYF.

A word on this clone: Different DNA sequences within this sample yield the same CDR3. V usage is TRBV7-9 and J usage is TRBJ1-2; D unresolved. Germline assignment: CDR1 SEHNR and CDR2 FQNEAQ (reference sequence). V lost 3 bases and J lost 7, with 6 bases in between. The CDR3 is made up of 11 amino acids. CDR3 DNA sequence: TGTGCCAGCAGCTTGGAACGTGGCTACACCTTC. This codes for CASSLERGYTF.

V is TRBV19 and J is TRBJ2-7; 9 positions agree with TRBD2. V trimming: 5 bases; J trimming: 4 bases; junction bases outside the gene matches: 3. The CDR3 length is 13 residues. CDR1 is LNHDA and CDR2 is SQIVND in the germline V gene (reference sequence). The CDR3: CASSLAGVYEQYF. As DNA, the CDR3 is TGTGCCAGTAGTTTAGCGGGAGTATACGAGCAGTACTTC.

This chain joins TRBV7-2 and TRBJ2-3; 7 bases are a match to TRBD2. Germline V gene lookup returns CDR1 SGHTA and CDR2 FQGNSA. The CDR3 loop spans 16 amino acids. Trimming removed 2 bases from V and 2 bases from J; junction bases left unmatched: 7. Here the CDR3 reads CASSLLPSGSTDTQYF. In DNA, the CDR3 is TGTGCCAGCAGCTTATTGCCTAGCGGATCCACAGATACGCAGTATTTT.

The chain recombines TRBV19 with TRBJ2-1, with D perhaps TRBD1 (6 bases). V was shortened by 4 bases and J by 7 bases, with 14 bases between the two germline ends. There are 14 residues in the CDR3. The germline V gene has CDR1 LNHDA and CDR2 SQIVND (reference sequence). The CDR3 DNA reads TGTGCCAGTAGTAACAGGGCAACGGCGAATGAGCAGTTCTTC. Protein: CASSNRATANEQFF.

This rearrangement joins TRBV7-2 to TRBJ2-5; 9 bases fit TRBD2. The CDR3 covers 14 residues. Trimming removed 4 bases from V and 6 bases from J; junction bases left unmatched: 6. CDR1 and CDR2 from the germline V gene are SGHTA and FQGNSA. Here the CDR3 reads CASSSSGRKQTQYF. The DNA of the CDR3 is TGTGCCAGCAGCTCCAGCGGGAGGAAACAGACCCAGTACTTC.